The 21 T cell receptor beta chains below come from one sample, sequenced in a study of tumor-infiltrating lymphocytes in primary liver carcinoma. A primer matching the constant region was used to make TCR beta cDNA from around 460 ng of total RNA. Three nested multiplex PCR rounds of slightly modified ARM-PCR generated TCR beta libraries. Amplification in the first two PCR rounds was performed using TRBV1-TRBV30 forward primers and a C-beta reverse primer for approximately 10 cycles each. TCRdb itself ran the multiplex PCR reads through MiXCR, one entry per CDR3 protein. The data show around 19,000 distinct CDR3 sequences, 79% seen once. Joint extraction of RNA and DNA used 20-30 mg of bulk tissue that was unsorted. Specimen: liver tumor tissue from sampling region 4. Subset denoted: tumor region T4, right-lateral pole. Source of these receptors: a woman aged 25 to 45 with primary liver carcinoma and hepatitis B virus infection.

As concerns this clonotype: Mismatch with germline at one junction end may stem from a read error. J is TRBJ1-4 and V is TRBV4-1; D remains ambiguous. The CDR3 consists of 10 residues. The germline V gene encodes CDR1 MGHRA and CDR2 YSYEKL. CDR3: CASDYEKLLF. As DNA, the CDR3 is TGCGCTAGTGACTATGAAAAACTGTTGTTC.

About this clonotype: This likely comes from a read error, as the CDR3 has no conserved phenylalanine or tryptophan at its end. The V call is TRBV6-1, the J call TRBJ2-3; a possible D gene is TRBD1 (5 bases). The CDR3 extends over 14 amino acids. From germline, CDR1 is MNHNS and CDR2 SASEGT. V lost 9 bases to trimming and J lost 9 bases, with 22 bases between them. The CDR3 sequence is CASSLVWFTGTQYY. For the CDR3, the DNA is TGTGCCAGTAGTCTTGTGTGGTTTACAGGCACGCAGTATTAT.

In regard to this clonotype: Its ends do not fully match the called genes, so a read error is possible. The genes are TRBV7-9 and TRBJ2-3; D may be TRBD1 (5 bases). CDR3 length equals 12 residues. The germline V gene encodes CDR1 SEHNR and CDR2 FQNEAQ (reference sequence). The CDR3: CTSSSDTDTQYF. As DNA, the CDR3 is TGTACCAGCAGCTCGGACACAGATACCCAGTATTTT.

Remarks on this clonotype: Given a much more abundant clone one base away, this may be a read error. The rearrangement joins TRBV20-1 to TRBJ2-2; 11 nucleotides align to TRBD1. The germline V gene has CDR1 DFQATT and CDR2 SNEGSKA (reference sequence). This CDR3 is built from 15 residues. DNA of the CDR3: TGCAGTGCTAGAGGGACAGGGGGCACAGGCCGGGAGCTGTCTTTT. This sequence encodes CSARGTGGTGRELSF.

The chain is built from TRBV11-2 and TRBJ1-3; the D gene is possibly TRBD1 (6 bases). Looked up from germline, CDR1 is SGHAT and CDR2 is FQNNGV. The CDR3 runs to 15 residues. V was cut by 4 bases and J by 2 bases, with 12 bases left in between. CDR3 bases: TGTGCCAGCAGCTCAAACAGGGAGGCTGGAAACACCATATATTTT. This translates into CASSSNREAGNTIYF.

As regards this clonotype: Germline and junction disagree at one end, which may indicate a read error. V usage is TRBV6-2 or TRBV6-3 and J usage is TRBJ2-7; TRBD2 is a possible D gene (6 bases). Germline CDR1 MNHEY, CDR2 SVGEGT. The CDR3 has 14 amino acids. In nucleotides, the CDR3 is TGTGCCAGGAGTTACGGGGGAGTCTCCTACGAGCAGTACTTC. The encoded protein is CARSYGGVSYEQYF.

V and J are TRBV10-2 and TRBJ2-1; 11 positions agree with TRBD2. Per germline, CDR1 WSHSY and CDR2 SAAADI. V was pared by 8 bases and J by 5 bases, with 5 bases of the junction left unmatched. CDR3 size: 14 residues. The CDR3: CASSGLAGDNEQFF. CDR3 in DNA: TGCGCCAGCTCAGGACTAGCGGGCGACAATGAGCAGTTCTTC.

Comments on this clonotype: The junction departs from the called germline gene at one end, perhaps through a read error. The V gene is TRBV11-2, the J gene TRBJ1-4; D may be TRBD1 (5 bases). From germline, CDR1 is SGHAT and CDR2 FQNNGV. The CDR3 extends over 12 amino acids. CDR3 sequence: CDSSPCGGILFF. CDR3 sequence (DNA): TGTGACAGCAGTCCCTGTGGGGGAATACTGTTTTTT.

The V gene is TRBV5-8, the J gene TRBJ1-1; D gene unclear. The CDR3 covers 14 residues. Germline assignment: CDR1 SGHTS and CDR2 YDEGEE. V was pared by 8 bases and J by 3 bases, with 17 bases between. The CDR3 DNA sequence: TGTGCCAGTGGAGGAGGAGATCGCCACACTGAAGCTTTCTTT. Translating it yields CASGGGDRHTEAFF.

CDR3 DNA sequence: TGTGCCAGCAACCGATTAGTTACGGGGACCGATCGGCCCCAGCATTTT. Translation gives CASNRLVTGTDRPQHF. V and J are TRBV12-3 or TRBV12-4 and TRBJ1-5; possible D gene TRBD1, 5 bases. The CDR3 covers 16 residues. Trimming stripped 7 bases from V and 9 bases from J, with 25 bases between.

On this clonotype itself: Because it lacks the conserved phenylalanine or tryptophan at the end, this CDR3 is likely a read error. The chain is built from TRBV11-1 and TRBJ1-1, with D unclear. The CDR3 length is 14 residues. The germline CDR1 and CDR2 sequences are SGHAT and FQDESV (reference sequence). The ends were cut back, 7 bases at V and 3 bases at J, with 15 bases in the middle. The CDR3 DNA follows: TGTGCCAGCAACTTCGGGCATGGCTACACTGAAGCTTTCCCT. Residues: CASNFGHGYTEAFP.

The chain uses TRBV6-1 and TRBJ2-3; the D gene is possibly TRBD1 (6 bases). Germline V gene sequence: CDR1 MNHNS, CDR2 SASEGT. The CDR3 loop spans 14 amino acids. Trimming took off 8 bases at V and 9 bases at J, with 21 bases between the two ends. CDR3: CASRVSGDGRTQYF. CDR3 sequence (DNA): TGTGCCAGCCGTGTTTCAGGGGATGGAAGGACGCAGTATTTT.

The gene calls are TRBV4-1 and TRBJ2-5; weak D call: TRBD2 (5 bases). The CDR3 contains 15 residues. The germline gives CDR1 MGHRA, CDR2 YSYEKL. V lost 1 base and J 2 bases, leaving 11 bases between the germline ends. The chain's CDR3 is CASSQVSSGQETQYF. The DNA of the CDR3 is TGCGCCAGCAGCCAAGTTTCAAGCGGTCAAGAGACCCAGTACTTC.

A note on this clonotype: The conserved phenylalanine or tryptophan normally closing the CDR3 is absent here, so this likely arose from a read error. The chain links TRBV4-3 to TRBJ2-1; D uncertain. V dropped 9 bases and J dropped 6 bases, with 18 bases sitting between them. The CDR3 length is 14 residues. CDR1 and CDR2 from the germline V gene are LGHNA and YSLEER. CDR3 amino acids: CASNHTELVNEQFL. CDR3 nucleotide sequence: TGCGCCAGTAACCACACAGAGTTGGTCAATGAGCAGTTCTTA.

As regards this clonotype: An end of the junction differs from the germline gene, which may be a read error. This sequence joins TRBV4-1 and TRBJ2-4; D remains unclear. The CDR3 is 15 amino acids. Germline V CDR1 and CDR2: MGHRA, YSYEKL. This CDR3 is CASSQDWLRQNIQYF. CDR3 DNA: TGCGCTAGCAGCCAAGATTGGCTACGCCAAAACATTCAGTACTTC.

The sample holds one count of this clonotype. The germline gene is not matched at one end of the junction; a read error may be the cause. V gene TRBV11-1 combines with J gene TRBJ2-1; D unclear. The CDR3 runs to 13 residues. Germline V gene sequence: CDR1 SGHAT, CDR2 FQDESV (reference sequence). The CDR3 is CVSSLGSYNEQFF. CDR3 in DNA: TGTGTCAGCAGCCTGGGCTCCTACAATGAGCAGTTCTTC.

The V call is TRBV4-3, the J call TRBJ2-7, with TRBD2 matching over 7 bases. The CDR3 has 18 amino acids. Germline values: CDR1 LGHNA, CDR2 YSLEER. CDR3 protein: CVSSQDVTGGHISYEQYF. The CDR3 DNA follows: TGCGTCAGTAGCCAAGATGTGACGGGGGGTCACATTAGCTACGAGCAGTACTTC.

Concerning this clonotype: A much larger clonotype is one base distant, so this may be a read error. The chain combines TRBV12-3 or TRBV12-4 with TRBJ2-1; 7 bases are shared with TRBD2. The CDR3 is 16 amino acids. CDR3 nucleotides: TGCGCCAGCAAACTTGGGGAGGGCATCTCCTACAATGAGCAGCTCTTC. Translation gives CASKLGEGISYNEQLF.

As regards this clonotype: One end of the junction is discordant with germline, which a read error may explain. The chain is built from TRBV10-3 and TRBJ2-5; D remains ambiguous. CDR1 is ENHRY, CDR2 SYGVKD, per germline. The CDR3 consists of 15 residues. The CDR3 DNA reads TGTGCCTTCAGTAAGTCGGCTACCAGACAAGAGATCCAGTACTTC. It specifies CAFSKSATRQEIQYF.

Details on this clonotype: Lacking the conserved final phenylalanine or tryptophan, this CDR3 likely reflects a read error. V gene TRBV11-2 combines with J gene TRBJ1-1; D perhaps matches TRBD1 (6 bases). Germline V gives CDR1 SGHAT, CDR2 FQNNGV. The CDR3 totals 20 residues. The CDR3 DNA reads TGTGCCTGCAGCGCTCGGGACGGGGGGCGCAAGAGGTGGGGTAACACTGGAGCTTTCATT. Its protein is CACSARDGGRKRWGNTGAFI.

The V call is TRBV4-3, the J call TRBJ1-2, with D unresolved. Trimming cost V 11 bases and J 4 bases, with 20 bases left between them. CDR1 and CDR2 from the germline V gene are LGHNA and YSLEER. The CDR3 is made up of 14 amino acids. The CDR3 protein is CAYSAELEIYGYTF. CDR3 in DNA: TGCGCCTATAGCGCTGAGTTGGAGATCTATGGCTACACCTTC.